The source of this T cell receptor (beta chain) is a study of blood T cells in healthy people across ages. General observations from the study: As naive T cell percentage varied, TCR beta diversity correlated strongly with it. Unsorted PBMCs blocked a conclusive comparison of naive and antigen-experienced cells.

The J segment lost 11 bases and the V segment lost 4 bases, leaving 17 bases of the junction unmatched. The germline V gene has CDR1 ENHRY and CDR2 SYGVKD. This CDR3 region has 16 residues. Note on this clonotype: As yet, its antigen is unknown.

A second PCR, run for roughly 7 to 12 cycles, used a sample-barcoded 5' primer plus a J-beta primer mix. Each CDR3 protein gets one entry after TCRdb re-called the 5' RACE reads with MiXCR. The sample has around 790,000 distinct CDR3 sequences; roughly 44% are singletons. Sequenced sample: blood. The chain couples TRBV10-3 to TRBJ2-5; 9 nucleotides match TRBD1. The receptor's source is a man aged 60 to 75 in good health. CDR3 sequence: CAISAGQGLGHNEQYF. The CDR3, as DNA: TGTGCCATCAGTGCCGGACAGGGGCTGGGCCACAATGAGCAGTACTTC.